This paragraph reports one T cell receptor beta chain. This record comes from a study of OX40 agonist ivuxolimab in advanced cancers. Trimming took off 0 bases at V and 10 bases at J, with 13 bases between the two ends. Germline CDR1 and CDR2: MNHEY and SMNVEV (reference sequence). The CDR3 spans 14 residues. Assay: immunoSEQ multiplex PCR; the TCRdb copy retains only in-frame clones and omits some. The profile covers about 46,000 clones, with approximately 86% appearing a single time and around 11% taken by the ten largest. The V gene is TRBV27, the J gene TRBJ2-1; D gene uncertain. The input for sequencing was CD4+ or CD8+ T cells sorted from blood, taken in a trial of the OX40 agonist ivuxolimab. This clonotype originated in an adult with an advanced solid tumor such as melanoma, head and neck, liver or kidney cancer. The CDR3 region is CASSLSSSRREQFF. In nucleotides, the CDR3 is TGTGCCAGCAGTTTATCTTCCTCGCGACGGGAGCAGTTCTTC.